The T cell receptor (beta chain) under discussion was sequenced for a study of patients and donors after allogeneic stem cell transplantation. Germline V gives CDR1 DFQATT, CDR2 SNEGSKA (reference sequence). The CDR3 is 16 amino acids. V lost 0 bases, J lost 2 bases, and 10 bases stayed unmatched. TCRdb fed the RT-PCR reads into MiXCR, producing one record per CDR3 protein. The sample lists about 150,000 distinct CDR3 sequences, approximately 24% occurring once. This clonotype turned up a few times. The genes are TRBV20-1 and TRBJ2-7; 7 bases agree with TRBD1. The origin of this receptor is a human donor who was either an allogeneic HSCT recipient or a stem cell or donor lymphocyte infusion donor (not recorded which). It is not recorded whose cells these are; they may come from a transplant donor. Source material: blood, either unsorted or a sorted T cell fraction (not recorded which). The CDR3 DNA reads as TGCAGTGCTAGAGATACTTTCGGGACAGAAGCCTACGAGCAGTACTTC. Translation: CSARDTFGTEAYEQYF.